Listed below are T cell receptor beta chains from one sample, sequenced in a study of blood T cells in healthy people across ages. TCRdb called the 5' RACE reads again in MiXCR, with one record for every CDR3 protein. The sample consists of 1.5 million to 2 million distinct CDR3 sequences, about 50% of them appearing once. The specimen was blood. The receptor source for this set is a woman between 40 and 55 years old in good health. Both conserved end residues are part of each CDR3. A D gene is named only where the DNA matches it firmly. A clone size is listed for some rows: how often the clone was seen (once, few, many), or a class if it is expanded.

clone_size,d_call,j_call,cdr3_length,v_call,cdr3_nt,cdr3_aa
.,TRBD1,TRBJ2-1,17,TRBV4-1,TGCGCCAGCAGCCAAGATCCCGACAGGGCCCAAGACGATGAGCAGTTCTTC,CASSQDPDRAQDDEQFF
.,.,TRBJ1-2,12,TRBV6-1,TGTGCCAGCAGGTCAGGGTCGACTGGCTACACCTTC,CASRSGSTGYTF
.,.,TRBJ1-2,13,TRBV2,TGTGCCAGCCGCAGGGTCCCCGACTATGGCTACACCTTC,CASRRVPDYGYTF
.,TRBD1,TRBJ2-3,14,TRBV28,TGTGCCAGCAGTAGACAGGGGGGGACAAATACGCAGTATTTT,CASSRQGGTNTQYF
.,TRBD1,TRBJ2-5,16,TRBV29-1,TGCAGCGTCGAGGGACAGGGGGTGCCCTTCCAAGAGACCCAGTACTTC,CSVEGQGVPFQETQYF
.,.,TRBJ2-5,15,TRBV24-1,TGTGCCACCAGTGATTTTAATCCCTGGGGAGAGACCCAGTACTTC,CATSDFNPWGETQYF
.,TRBD1,TRBJ2-7,22,TRBV11-2,TGTGCCAGCAGCTTAGGAATCCCGTTTTGGCAGGGGGTACAGCTCGGGGCCTACGAGCAGTACTTC,CASSLGIPFWQGVQLGAYEQYF
.,TRBD2,TRBJ2-5,15,TRBV7-8,TGTGCCAGCAGCCACGGGACTAGTCGGCGAGAGACCCAGTACTTC,CASSHGTSRRETQYF
.,TRBD1,TRBJ1-2,15,TRBV5-1,TGCGCCAGCGCTGCAACCGGACAGGGAAACTATGGCTACACCTTC,CASAATGQGNYGYTF
few,TRBD1,TRBJ1-5,14,TRBV4-2,TGTGCCAGCAGCCCGGGACAGTTCAATCAGCCCCAGCATTTT,CASSPGQFNQPQHF
.,TRBD2,TRBJ2-5,14,TRBV6-1,TGTGCCAGCAGCGAGGGAGGGATTTTGGAGACCCAGTACTTC,CASSEGGILETQYF
.,.,TRBJ1-2,14,TRBV3-1,TGTGCCAGCAGCCAAGAGGTGGCAGGGTATGGCTACACCTTC,CASSQEVAGYGYTF
.,.,TRBJ2-5,13,TRBV6-5,TGTGCCAGCAGTTACGTTATCAAAGAGACCCAGTACTTC,CASSYVIKETQYF